The clone carrying this TCR beta chain came up a few times. Its matching antigen is unknown. MiXCR, run by TCRdb on the 5' RACE reads, gives a single entry per CDR3 protein. The data contain 8,500 to 14,000 distinct CDR3 sequences, around 46% of them singletons. CDR3 size: 14 residues. Germline CDR1 is SGDLS and CDR2 is YYNGEE. V was trimmed by 1 base and J by 0 bases, leaving 5 bases between them. Study conclusions and caveats: Tumor Treg TCRs overlapped most with tumor naive CD4+ cells.

The sample comprised tumor-infiltrating naive CD4+ T cells sorted from the breast tumor. Subset here: naive CD4+ T cells, CD4+CD45RA+CD25-. The J gene is TRBJ2-1, the V gene TRBV9; D is uncertain. The receptor was derived from a female donor with breast cancer. This chain's CDR3 is CASSVQSSYNEQFF. The CDR3 nucleotides are TGTGCCAGCAGCGTACAAAGCTCCTACAATGAGCAGTTCTTC.